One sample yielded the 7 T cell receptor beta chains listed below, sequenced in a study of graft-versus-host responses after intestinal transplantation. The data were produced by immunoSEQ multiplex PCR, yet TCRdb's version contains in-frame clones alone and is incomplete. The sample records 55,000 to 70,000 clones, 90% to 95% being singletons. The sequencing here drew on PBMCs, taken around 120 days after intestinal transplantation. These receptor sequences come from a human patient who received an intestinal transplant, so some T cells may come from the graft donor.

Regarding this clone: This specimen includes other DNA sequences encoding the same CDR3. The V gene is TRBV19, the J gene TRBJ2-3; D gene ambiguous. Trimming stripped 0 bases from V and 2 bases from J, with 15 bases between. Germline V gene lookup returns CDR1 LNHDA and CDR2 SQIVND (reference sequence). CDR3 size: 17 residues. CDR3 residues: CASSIDPLEAYTDTQYF. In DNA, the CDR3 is TGTGCCAGTAGTATAGACCCGCTTGAGGCCTACACAGATACGCAGTATTTT. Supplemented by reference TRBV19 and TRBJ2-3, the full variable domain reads DGGITQSPKYLFRKEGQNVTLSCEQNLNHDAMYWYRQDPGQGLRLIYYSQIVNDFQKGDIAEGYSVSREKKESFPLTVTSAQKNPTAFYLCASSIDPLEAYTDTQYFGPGTRLTVL.

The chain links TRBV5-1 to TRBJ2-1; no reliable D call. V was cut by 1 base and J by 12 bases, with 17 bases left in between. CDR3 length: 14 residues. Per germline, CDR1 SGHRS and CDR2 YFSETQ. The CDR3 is CASSLSRQSSGQFF. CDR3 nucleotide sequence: TGCGCCAGCAGCTTGTCTAGGCAGTCAAGTGGGCAGTTCTTC.

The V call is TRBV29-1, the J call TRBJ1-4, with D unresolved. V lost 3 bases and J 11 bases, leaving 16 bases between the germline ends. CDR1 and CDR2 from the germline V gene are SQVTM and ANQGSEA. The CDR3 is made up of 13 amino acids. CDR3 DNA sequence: TGCAGCGTTGAGTTTAGTTATGGCGGCAAACTGTTTTTT. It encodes CSVEFSYGGKLFF. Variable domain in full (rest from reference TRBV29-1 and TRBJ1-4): SAVISQKPSRDICQRGTSLTIQCQVDSQVTMMFWYRQQPGQSLTLIATANQGSEATYESGFVIDKFPISRPNLTFSTLTVSNMSPEDSSIYLCSVEFSYGGKLFFGSGTQLSVL.

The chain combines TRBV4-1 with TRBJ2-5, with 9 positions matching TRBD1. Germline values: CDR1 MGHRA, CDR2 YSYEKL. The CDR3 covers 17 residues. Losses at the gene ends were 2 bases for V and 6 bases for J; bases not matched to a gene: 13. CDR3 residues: CASSQIHVGQGLKTQYF. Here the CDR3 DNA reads TGCGCCAGCAGCCAAATACATGTTGGACAGGGGTTAAAGACCCAGTACTTC.

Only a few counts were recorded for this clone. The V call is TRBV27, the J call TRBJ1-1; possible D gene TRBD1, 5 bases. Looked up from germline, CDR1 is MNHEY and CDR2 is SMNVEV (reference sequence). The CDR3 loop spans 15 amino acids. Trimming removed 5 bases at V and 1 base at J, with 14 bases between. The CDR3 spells CASSPSPGQNTEAFF. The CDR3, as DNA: TGTGCCAGCAGTCCATCCCCCGGACAGAACACTGAAGCTTTCTTT.

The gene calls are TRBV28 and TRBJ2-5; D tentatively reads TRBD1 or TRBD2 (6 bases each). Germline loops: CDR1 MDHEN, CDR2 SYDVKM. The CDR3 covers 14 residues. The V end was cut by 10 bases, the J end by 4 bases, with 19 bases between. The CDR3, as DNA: TGTGCCACCCTCGGACAGTGGCGGGGAGAGACCCAGTACTTC. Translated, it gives CATLGQWRGETQYF.

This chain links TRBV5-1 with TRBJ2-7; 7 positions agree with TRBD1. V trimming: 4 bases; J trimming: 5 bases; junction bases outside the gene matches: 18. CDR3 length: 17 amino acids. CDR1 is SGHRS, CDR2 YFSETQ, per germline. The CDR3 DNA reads TGCGCCAGCAGCACGACAGGGAGCCCTGGCTTGGGTCACGAGCAGTACTTC. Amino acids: CASSTTGSPGLGHEQYF.